These 27 T cell receptor beta chains were all obtained from the same sample, sequenced in a study of Ad26.COV2.S vaccination and SARS-CoV-2 variants. Sequencing used immunoSEQ multiplex PCR; TCRdb keeps in-frame clones, though not all of them. Of 350,000 to 500,000 clones in the sample, about 90% were seen once. Treatment reported: approximately 18 received Ad26.COV2.S at low or high dose, single or two shots; five or six received placebo; per-sample allocation not given. Specimens were obtained on day 63 following the first vaccine or placebo injection. Specimen: peripheral blood, collected in a trial of Ad26.COV2.S vaccine versus placebo. The origin of the receptors is a person aged 18-60 years who received the Ad26.COV2.S COVID-19 vaccine or a placebo.

The chain links TRBV9 to TRBJ2-4; 9 bases match TRBD1. The CDR3 totals 13 residues. Germline values: CDR1 SGDLS, CDR2 YYNGEE. The V gene end was trimmed by 0 bases and the J gene end by 8 bases; junction bases not matched to a gene: 0. Written as DNA, the CDR3 is TGTGCCAGCAGCGTAGGGACAGGGGACATTCAGTACTTC. Encoded protein: CASSVGTGDIQYF.

CDR3 DNA sequence: TGCGCCAGCAGCTTGGCGGACCCCCGCTCCGATACGCAGTATTTT. This translates into CASSLADPRSDTQYF. The V gene is TRBV5-1, the J gene TRBJ2-3; D unclear. This CDR3 contains 15 residues. CDR1 and CDR2 from the germline V gene are SGHRS and YFSETQ. V lost 0 bases to trimming and J lost 6 bases, with 14 bases between them.

This clone has just a few counts. CDR3 nucleotides: TGCAGCGTTGATTGGGGAGAGGCTTATGGCTACACCTTC. Protein: CSVDWGEAYGYTF. This sequence joins TRBV29-1 and TRBJ1-2; D not resolved. This CDR3 has 13 amino acids. Germline CDR1 SQVTM, CDR2 ANQGSEA. The V and J ends lost 3 bases and 5 bases respectively, with 13 bases between them.

This clone came up once. This chain links TRBV7-8 with TRBJ1-4, with no clear D. V was clipped by 3 bases and J by 4 bases, with 15 bases between them. Germline CDR1 and CDR2: SGHVS and FQNEAQ. CDR3 length: 16 residues. The CDR3 protein is CASSFRGRGNNEKLFF. Written as DNA, the CDR3 is TGTGCCAGCAGCTTTCGGGGTCGGGGAAATAATGAAAAACTGTTTTTT.

CDR3 bases: TGTGCCAGCTCACCACCGGGGACGGGAAGGGGCTCCTACGAGCAGTACTTC. The encoded protein is CASSPPGTGRGSYEQYF. The genes are TRBV18 and TRBJ2-7, with D perhaps being TRBD1 or TRBD2 (5 bases each). CDR1 KGHSH and CDR2 LQKENI come from the germline V gene. The V end was cut by 0 bases, the J end by 0 bases, with 15 bases between. The CDR3 is 17 residues long.

The rearrangement joins TRBV6-5 to TRBJ2-7; D ambiguous. The ends were cut back, 10 bases at V and 0 bases at J, with 10 bases in the middle. Germline V gives CDR1 MNHEY, CDR2 SVGAGI. The CDR3 runs 12 residues. The chain's CDR3 is CATRRSSYEQYF. The CDR3 nucleotides are TGTGCCACCCGCCGGTCCTCCTACGAGCAGTACTTC.

The chain links TRBV28 to TRBJ1-3, with 10 bases fitting TRBD1. J gave up 2 bases and V 6 bases, and 4 bases lay outside the gene matches. The CDR3 covers 15 residues. In germline, CDR1 is MDHEN, CDR2 SYDVKM. CDR3 sequence: CASRPGQGPGNTIYF. DNA for the CDR3: TGTGCCAGCAGGCCGGGACAGGGGCCTGGAAACACCATATATTTT.

The rearrangement uses TRBV7-2 and TRBJ2-3, with D tentatively TRBD2 (6 bases). CDR3 length equals 13 residues. CDR1 SGHTA and CDR2 FQGNSA come from the germline V gene. Trimming took 1 base from V and 5 from J, leaving 7 bases between them. CDR3 in amino acids: CASSLVSGDTQYF. The CDR3 coding sequence is TGTGCCAGCAGCTTAGTTAGCGGAGATACGCAGTATTTT.

This chain connects TRBV27 to TRBJ2-3; D unresolved. The V end lost 1 base, the J end lost 5 bases, and 16 bases lay between the germline ends. CDR1 MNHEY and CDR2 SMNVEV come from the germline V gene (reference sequence). This CDR3 is built from 16 residues. The CDR3 here is CASSLYPGGTQDTQYF. Here the CDR3 DNA reads TGTGCCAGCAGTTTATACCCAGGCGGCACCCAAGATACGCAGTATTTT.

V usage is TRBV19 and J usage is TRBJ2-1; D possibly matches TRBD1 or TRBD2 (5 bases each). Germline-derived CDR1 and CDR2 are LNHDA and SQIVND (reference sequence). The CDR3 totals 15 residues. V shed 4 bases and J shed 0 bases, with 10 bases lying between them. This chain's CDR3 is CASSTGPSSYNEQFF. CDR3 nucleotides: TGTGCCAGTAGTACGGGACCGAGCTCCTACAATGAGCAGTTCTTC. The full variable domain, in which reference TRBV19 and TRBJ2-1 provide the parts outside the CDR3, is DGGITQSPKYLFRKEGQNVTLSCEQNLNHDAMYWYRQDPGQGLRLIYYSQIVNDFQKGDIAEGYSVSREKKESFPLTVTSAQKNPTAFYLCASSTGPSSYNEQFFGPGTRLTVL.

This chain uses TRBV12-5 with TRBJ2-3; no clear D. Germline-derived CDR1 and CDR2 are LGHNT and FRNRAP. The CDR3 runs 13 residues. With 1 base removed from V and 1 base from J, the gap between germline ends came to 3 bases. CDR3 DNA: TGTGCTAGTGGTTTGGGGGGCACAGATACGCAGTATTTT. Translating gives CASGLGGTDTQYF.

About this clone: At one end, the junction sequence differs from germline, possibly due to a read error. The V and J genes are TRBV18 and TRBJ2-3, with a weak D call TRBD1 (6 bases). This CDR3 is 17 amino acids long. Germline CDR1 reads KGHSH; CDR2 reads LQKENI. The CDR3 DNA sequence: TGTGTCAGCTCACCACCGGCAGGGGCGCTCGGGGAGGATACGCAGTATTTT. Protein sequence: CVSSPPAGALGEDTQYF.

J is TRBJ1-1 and V is TRBV3-1 (or the pseudogene TRBV3-2); D is unresolved. V shed 1 base and J shed 2 bases, with 8 bases lying between them. The CDR3 spans 14 residues. Germline assignment: CDR1 LGHDT and CDR2 YNNKEL (reference sequence). CDR3: CASSQGGINTEAFF. The CDR3 DNA sequence: TGTGCCAGCAGCCAAGGAGGAATAAACACTGAAGCTTTCTTT.

The chain uses TRBV28 and TRBJ2-7; D might be TRBD2 (6 bases). V gave up 5 bases and J gave up 4 bases, with 24 bases separating them. The CDR3 covers 17 residues. The germline gives CDR1 MDHEN, CDR2 SYDVKM. CDR3: CASSPNRLGGVLYEQYF. CDR3 in DNA: TGTGCCAGCAGTCCGAACCGTCTCGGGGGAGTTTTGTACGAGCAGTACTTC.

This clone was observed a handful of times. The J gene is TRBJ1-5, the V gene TRBV7-2; 7 positions match TRBD1. V was pared by 3 bases and J by 2 bases, with 1 base of the junction left unmatched. Germline V gene lookup returns CDR1 SGHTA and CDR2 FQGNSA. CDR3 length equals 14 residues. This CDR3 reads CASSFGQGNQPQHF. As DNA, the CDR3 is TGTGCCAGCAGCTTTGGACAGGGCAATCAGCCCCAGCATTTT. Complete variable domain (other parts from reference TRBV7-2 and TRBJ1-5): GAGVSQSPSNKVTEKGKDVELRCDPISGHTALYWYRQSLGQGLEFLIYFQGNSAPDKSGLPSDRFSAERTGGSVSTLTIQRTQQEDSAVYLCASSFGQGNQPQHFGDGTRLSIL.

Worth noting for this clone: A read error may produce the germline difference seen at one junction end. V is TRBV5-1 and J is TRBJ2-1, with no clear D. Germline CDR1 and CDR2: SGHRS and YFSETQ. There are 13 residues in the CDR3. CDR3 sequence: CASSLDRATERLF. In DNA, the CDR3 is TGCGCCAGCAGCTTGGACAGAGCAACAGAAAGGCTCTTC.

In the case of this clone: Distinct nucleotide sequences in the sample also encode this CDR3. The V and J genes are TRBV4-2 and TRBJ2-7; D not resolved. The ends were cut back, 1 base at V and 3 bases at J, with 4 bases in the middle. This CDR3 comprises 12 residues. From germline, CDR1 is LGHNA and CDR2 YNFKEQ. CDR3 residues: CASSQGSYEQYF. The CDR3 DNA is TGTGCCAGCAGCCAAGGCAGCTACGAGCAGTACTTC.

This chain links TRBV12-5 with TRBJ2-1, with 10 bases fitting TRBD2. Unmatched junction bases numbered 13, after V lost 5 bases and J lost 9 bases. Per the germline V gene, CDR1 is LGHNT and CDR2 is FRNRAP. The CDR3 sequence is 16 residues long. The CDR3 nucleotides read TGTGCTAGTGGTCCCTCCTCTGGACTAGCGGAACGTGAGCAGTTCTTC. This codes for CASGPSSGLAEREQFF.

The chain couples TRBV2 to TRBJ2-7; 8 nucleotides match TRBD1. Per the germline V gene, CDR1 is SNHLY and CDR2 is FYNNEI. CDR3 size: 13 residues. The ends lost 7 bases at V and 4 bases at J; junction bases unmatched: 6. CDR3 in amino acids: CASKTTGVYEQYF. The CDR3, as DNA: TGTGCCAGCAAAACGACAGGGGTATACGAGCAGTACTTC.

Points on this clone: This specimen includes other DNA sequences encoding the same CDR3. This chain joins TRBV7-2 and TRBJ1-1; D uncertain. Germline CDR1 is SGHTA and CDR2 is FQGNSA. The CDR3 loop spans 13 amino acids. Trimming shortened V by 1 base and J by 0 bases, and 3 bases separated the two germline ends. As DNA, the CDR3 is TGTGCCAGCAGCTTAGAAGTGAACACTGAAGCTTTCTTT. Translated, it gives CASSLEVNTEAFF.

This clone was recorded a few times. The chain joins TRBV5-8 to TRBJ2-7, with a possible D match to TRBD2 (5 bases). Trimming stripped 0 bases from V and 0 bases from J, with 13 bases between. Germline assignment: CDR1 SGHTS and CDR2 YDEGEE. The CDR3 consists of 16 residues. This CDR3 reads CASSLAPREPSYEQYF. CDR3 nucleotide sequence: TGTGCCAGCAGCTTGGCCCCCCGGGAACCCTCCTACGAGCAGTACTTC.

The chain links TRBV7-9 to TRBJ2-1; no reliable D call. The CDR3 spans 11 residues. V lost 10 bases to trimming and J lost 0 bases, with 4 bases between them. Germline CDR1 and CDR2: SEHNR and FQNEAQ (reference sequence). This CDR3 reads CATGSYNEQFF. CDR3 nucleotides: TGTGCCACAGGCTCCTACAATGAGCAGTTCTTC.

This chain connects TRBV5-6 to TRBJ2-1; TRBD2 matches 14 bases. CDR1 SGHDT and CDR2 YYEEEE come from the germline V gene. The CDR3 has 16 amino acids. Germline trimming cut 4 bases from V and 4 bases from J; bases unmatched to any gene: 4. CDR3 sequence: CASSGLAGGRYNEQFF. Here the CDR3 DNA reads TGTGCCAGCAGCGGACTAGCGGGAGGACGATACAATGAGCAGTTCTTC.

The V call is TRBV18, the J call TRBJ2-2; D possibly corresponds to TRBD2 (5 bases). Between the trimmed V and J ends, which lost 4 bases and 1 base, there was a span of 7 bases. From germline, CDR1 is KGHSH and CDR2 LQKENI. This CDR3 has 14 residues. The CDR3 sequence is CASSLGGNTGELFF. The CDR3 DNA reads TGTGCCAGCTCACTCGGAGGGAACACCGGGGAGCTGTTTTTT.

This clone was recorded only once. This chain uses TRBV28 with TRBJ2-1; D gene uncertain. Germline values: CDR1 MDHEN, CDR2 SYDVKM. Trimming stripped 5 bases from V and 7 bases from J, with 12 bases between. The CDR3 extends over 13 amino acids. The CDR3 reads CASSRLANNEQFF. The CDR3 DNA reads as TGTGCCAGCAGTCGACTGGCTAATAATGAGCAGTTCTTC.

This clone showed up just once. V and J are TRBV6-5 and TRBJ1-2, with TRBD1 as a possible D gene (6 bases). Germline-derived CDR1 and CDR2 are MNHEY and SVGAGI. This CDR3 spans 15 amino acids. V was trimmed by 6 bases and J by 8 bases, leaving 22 bases between them. The CDR3: CASSRTGRSKSGYTF. The CDR3 region has the DNA TGTGCCAGCAGCCGAACAGGGAGAAGTAAGAGCGGCTACACCTTC.

The gene calls are TRBV6-1 and TRBJ2-7, with D unresolved. Per the germline V gene, CDR1 is MNHNS and CDR2 is SASEGT. The V and J ends lost 3 bases and 5 bases respectively, with 2 bases between them. The CDR3 has 10 amino acids. CDR3 sequence: CASSEDEQYF. CDR3 coding DNA: TGTGCCAGCAGTGAGGACGAGCAGTACTTC.